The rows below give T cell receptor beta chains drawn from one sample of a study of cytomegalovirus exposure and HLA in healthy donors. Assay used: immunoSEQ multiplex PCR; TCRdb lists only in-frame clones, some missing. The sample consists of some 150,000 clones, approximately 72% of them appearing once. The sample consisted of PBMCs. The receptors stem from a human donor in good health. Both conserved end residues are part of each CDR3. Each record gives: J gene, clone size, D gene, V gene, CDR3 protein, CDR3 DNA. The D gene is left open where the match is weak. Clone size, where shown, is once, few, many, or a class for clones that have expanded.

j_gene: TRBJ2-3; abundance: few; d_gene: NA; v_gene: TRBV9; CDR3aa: CASSVAYRGDTQYF; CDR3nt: TGTGCCAGCAGCGTAGCTTACCGCGGAGATACGCAGTATTTT
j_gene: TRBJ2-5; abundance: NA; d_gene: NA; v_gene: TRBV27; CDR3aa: CASSPKGGHSDF; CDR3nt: TGTGCCAGCAGTCCTAAGGGAGGTCACTCAGACTTC
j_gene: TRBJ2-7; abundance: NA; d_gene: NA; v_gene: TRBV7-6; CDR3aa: CASSTRHGYEQYF; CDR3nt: TGTGCCAGCAGCACCCGACACGGCTACGAGCAGTACTTC
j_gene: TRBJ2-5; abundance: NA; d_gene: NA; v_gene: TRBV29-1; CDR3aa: CSVRWTAQETQYF; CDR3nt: TGCAGCGTAAGATGGACAGCCCAAGAGACCCAGTACTTC
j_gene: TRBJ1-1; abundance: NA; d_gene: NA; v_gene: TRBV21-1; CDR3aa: CASSGPGVNTEAFF; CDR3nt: TGTGCCAGCAGCGGCCCGGGGGTGAACACTGAAGCTTTCTTT
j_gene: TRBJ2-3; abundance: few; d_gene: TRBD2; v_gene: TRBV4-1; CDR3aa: CASSHPGGLAGPNTDTQYF; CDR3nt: TGCGCCAGCAGCCACCCGGGAGGACTAGCGGGGCCCAACACAGATACGCAGTATTTT
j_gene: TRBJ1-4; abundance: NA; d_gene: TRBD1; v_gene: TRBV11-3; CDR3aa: CASSTGQGGDEKLFF; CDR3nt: TGTGCCAGCAGCACCGGACAGGGAGGGGATGAAAAACTGTTTTTT
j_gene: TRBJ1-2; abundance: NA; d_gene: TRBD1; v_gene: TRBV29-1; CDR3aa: CSVVMTGANYGYTF; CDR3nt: TGCAGCGTCGTGATGACAGGGGCCAACTATGGCTACACCTTC
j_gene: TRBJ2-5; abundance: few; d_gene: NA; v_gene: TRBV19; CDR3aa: CASSMRSGVETQYF; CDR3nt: TGTGCCAGTAGTATGAGATCGGGTGTGGAGACCCAGTACTTC
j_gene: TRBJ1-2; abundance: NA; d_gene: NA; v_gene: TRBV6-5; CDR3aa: CASTPSGASYGYTF; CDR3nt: TGTGCCAGCACCCCCAGCGGGGCCTCCTATGGCTACACCTTC
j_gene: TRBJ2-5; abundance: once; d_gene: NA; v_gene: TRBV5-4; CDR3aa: CASSLNQDRETQYF; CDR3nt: TGTGCCAGCAGCTTGAACCAGGATCGAGAGACCCAGTACTTC
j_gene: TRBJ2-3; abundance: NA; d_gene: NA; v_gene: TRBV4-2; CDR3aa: CASSPGADTQYF; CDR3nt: TGTGCCAGCAGTCCCGGGGCAGATACGCAGTATTTT
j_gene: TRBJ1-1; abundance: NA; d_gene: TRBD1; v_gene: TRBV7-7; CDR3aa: CASSSAHLQGRTEAFF; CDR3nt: TGTGCTAGCAGCTCTGCCCATCTACAGGGGAGGACTGAAGCTTTCTTT
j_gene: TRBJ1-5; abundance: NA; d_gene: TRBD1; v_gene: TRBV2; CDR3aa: CASRLQGASNQPQHF; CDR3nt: TGTGCCAGCAGGTTACAGGGGGCTAGCAATCAGCCCCAGCATTTT
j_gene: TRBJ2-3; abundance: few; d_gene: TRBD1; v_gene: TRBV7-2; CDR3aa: CASSPRRTGYTDTQYF; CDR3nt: TGTGCCAGCAGCCCTAGGAGGACAGGATACACAGATACGCAGTATTTT
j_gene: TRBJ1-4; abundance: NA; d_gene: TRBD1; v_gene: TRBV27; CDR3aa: CASSRTTGLSGKLFF; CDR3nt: TGTGCCAGCAGCCGGACGACAGGGCTTTCGGGAAAACTGTTTTTT
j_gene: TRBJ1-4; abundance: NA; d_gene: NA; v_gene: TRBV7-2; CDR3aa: CASSMLEGTNEKLFF; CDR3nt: TGTGCCAGCAGCATGTTGGAGGGAACTAATGAAAAACTGTTTTTT